This T cell receptor beta chain was observed in a study of CD8 T cells in Susac syndrome. The V end was cut by 1 base, the J end by 9 bases, with 19 bases between. The CDR3 consists of 17 residues. The germline V gene encodes CDR1 SGHTA and CDR2 FQGNSA. Random hexamers primed reverse transcription of about 0.45 to 1 ug RNA. Amplification of TCR beta CDR3 used immunoSEQ multiplex PCR across 54 Vbeta and 13 Jbeta. TCRdb redid the calling of the immunoSEQ multiplex PCR reads with MiXCR, one entry per CDR3 protein. The sample has roughly 400,000 distinct CDR3 sequences, 85% seen once. This sequence originates from a human donor with multiple sclerosis. The chain is built from TRBV7-2 and TRBJ1-6; tentatively, D is TRBD1 (5 bases). What was sequenced was CD8+ T cells from PBMCs. CDR3 sequence: CASSLDRGWEASSPLHF. In nucleotides, the CDR3 is TGTGCCAGCAGCTTAGATCGGGGCTGGGAAGCCAGTTCACCCCTCCACTTT. Variable domain in full (rest from reference TRBV7-2 and TRBJ1-6): GAGVSQSPSNKVTEKGKDVELRCDPISGHTALYWYRQSLGQGLEFLIYFQGNSAPDKSGLPSDRFSAERTGGSVSTLTIQRTQQEDSAVYLCASSLDRGWEASSPLHFGNGTRLTVT.